Sequencing of this TCR beta chain was carried out in a study of sequential checkpoint blockade in melanoma. For the study at large: After both sequences, patients received maintenance nivolumab.

Sequencing used immunoSEQ multiplex PCR; TCRdb keeps in-frame clones, though not all of them. The table has 15,000 to 20,000 clones, 26% seen once. Treatment given: randomized to nivolumab then ipilimumab (arm A) or the reverse (arm B). None of the patients previously received DNA-damaging chemotherapy. Germline loops: CDR1 LNHDA, CDR2 SQIVND (reference sequence). The junction had 1 base not matched to a gene; V was cut back by 6 bases and J by 2 bases. The CDR3 has 13 residues. The clonotype comes from a human donor with melanoma. The chain carries TRBV19 and TRBJ1-2; 9 bases match TRBD1. Source: tumor tissue (inferred from file names), taken from a patient given nivolumab and ipilimumab in sequence. The CDR3 sequence is CASRGTGNYGYTF. Here the CDR3 DNA reads TGTGCCAGTAGAGGGACAGGGAACTATGGCTACACCTTC.